This TCR beta chain derives from a study of cytomegalovirus exposure and HLA in healthy donors. Study results and caveats: Per a prior analysis, the majority of TCR beta V segments were productive roughly 90% or roughly 30% of the time. Likely technical artifact: a cluster of highly shared sequence variants. When analyzed later, the rates of TCR association showed variation by HLA locus, with DRB1 the most and HLA-C the fewest.

Details on this clone: Its cognate antigen is unknown.

Researchers ran the PCR with 60 Vbeta and 13 Jbeta primers. The assay was immunoSEQ multiplex PCR, and TCRdb's table has in-frame clones only and misses some. This repertoire shows around 190,000 clones, more than 65% found once; its top ten account for about 3%. This CDR3 has 18 residues. Germline-derived CDR1 and CDR2 are LNHDA and SQIVND (reference sequence). V gave up 1 base and J gave up 3 bases, with 19 bases separating them. V is TRBV19 and J is TRBJ2-1; D perhaps matches TRBD1 (5 bases). Sample: PBMCs. This TCR derives from a man in his forties in good health and CMV-seropositive. This CDR3 reads CASSIGASYRGRYNEQFF. The CDR3 DNA sequence: TGTGCCAGTAGTATAGGGGCCTCGTATAGGGGCCGCTACAATGAGCAGTTCTTC.